This T cell receptor (beta chain) emerged from a study of graft-versus-host responses after intestinal transplantation (dated by TCRdb to the early 2020s). Turning to the overall study: The transplants that recipients got were multivisceral, liver-intestinal, or isolated intestinal. Rather than going through the commercial service, samples from a few later patients were sequenced in-house on an Illumina MiSeq and processed with MiXCR. To identify alloreactive clones, pre-transplant mixed lymphocyte reaction products were sequenced and then compared with unstimulated pre-transplant donor and recipient T cells. Every recipient was given anti-thymocyte globulin induction, followed by roughly 3 years of maintenance tacrolimus and steroids. Bulk TCR-beta CDR3 sequencing was used to track graft-versus-host and host-versus-graft alloreactive T cell clones in the graft, circulation and bone marrow after intestinal transplantation. A peak of at least 4% donor T cells among recipient peripheral blood mononuclear cells was the definition used for donor T cell macrochimerism. The cohort enrolled approximately 24 intestinal transplant recipients including one retransplant, and a few patients lacking pretransplant specimens were excluded.

Spanning cysteine to phenylalanine, the CDR3 consists of 13 amino acids. The read is trimmed to its CDR3 DNA, 39 bases read in frame from base 1. From the germline V gene (reference sequence), CDR1 is LNHDA and CDR2 is SQIVND. The junction carries 12 bases between V and J, which are trimmed by 5 bases and 8 bases respectively. Overall study outcomes, separate from this receptor: GvH clones turned up in recipient bone marrow, with some appearing earlier in ileal mucosa or blood, a pattern consistent with an intestinal mucosal origin. Patients with donor T cell macrochimerism had high GvH to HvG T cell clonal ratios in their allografts. The conclusions were limited by the relatively low number and heterogeneity of the intestinal transplant patients. Early after transplant, peak levels of circulating GvH clones were found to be associated with declines in HvG clones.

Notes on this clone: No antigen is known for it. Per-nucleotide qualities are absent, and no much larger clonotype sits a single base away.

Library preparation used the immunoSEQ multiplex PCR assay. For most patients, genomic DNA was isolated using the Qiagen DNeasy Blood and Tissue Kit and was shipped frozen to Adaptive Biotechnologies for TCR sequencing. High-throughput TCR-beta CDR3 sequencing of genomic DNA from most patients was performed by Adaptive Biotechnologies. The original pipeline was this. TCR sequencing data were retrieved from Adaptive's ImmunoSEQ software for around 18 patients, whereas a few other patients were processed with MiXCR and VDJtools. To correct CD4 versus CD8 sorting errors, any sequence found in both subsets at a frequency ratio below 5:1 was removed. Because the origin of CDR3 nucleotide sequences shared between donor and recipient could not be assigned, those sequences were removed. Alloreactive clones required at least 2-fold expansion over unstimulated cells and minimum CFSE-low frequency of 0.002% (template counts) or 0.001% (read counts). Clones detected in sequenced pre-transplant spleen, lymph node, or MLR CFSE-low populations of the donor or recipient were defined as mappable. The cumulative frequency of alloreactive clones was calculated as a percentage of all sequences, weighted by copy number. Drawn from immuneACCESS, this table holds only the in-frame rearrangements with V and J called that TCRdb kept. Clones are partly lost; checked studies trace under half to an unresolved V gene and leave the rest unexplained. That table supplies the V and J calls and clone size; D and trimming were determined from the DNA. Counted in this sample were 70,000 or so clones; around 82% of them appeared once. 0.39% of the sample is taken by the ten largest.

Per the publication, the time point label means: cells obtained before transplantation from donor or recipient. CD3+CD4+ and CD3+CD8+ populations were FACS-sorted from unstimulated pre-transplant donor and recipient cells taken from spleen or lymph nodes. Sequencing used unstimulated CD4+ T cells sorted from spleen or lymph node cells, obtained before transplant. This sequence uses TRBV19 and TRBJ1-4, and the D gene may be TRBD1, 6 bases matching. The clonotype originates from a human donor who was the organ donor for an intestinal transplant. The nucleotides read TGTGCCAGTAGTGTCGGGACAAGGGAAAAACTGTTTTTT. It translates to CASSVGTREKLFF. The variable domain in full, with residues beyond the CDR3 obtained from the reference TRBV19 and TRBJ1-4 genes, is DGGITQSPKYLFRKEGQNVTLSCEQNLNHDAMYWYRQDPGQGLRLIYYSQIVNDFQKGDIAEGYSVSREKKESFPLTVTSAQKNPTAFYLCASSVGTREKLFFGSGTQLSVL.